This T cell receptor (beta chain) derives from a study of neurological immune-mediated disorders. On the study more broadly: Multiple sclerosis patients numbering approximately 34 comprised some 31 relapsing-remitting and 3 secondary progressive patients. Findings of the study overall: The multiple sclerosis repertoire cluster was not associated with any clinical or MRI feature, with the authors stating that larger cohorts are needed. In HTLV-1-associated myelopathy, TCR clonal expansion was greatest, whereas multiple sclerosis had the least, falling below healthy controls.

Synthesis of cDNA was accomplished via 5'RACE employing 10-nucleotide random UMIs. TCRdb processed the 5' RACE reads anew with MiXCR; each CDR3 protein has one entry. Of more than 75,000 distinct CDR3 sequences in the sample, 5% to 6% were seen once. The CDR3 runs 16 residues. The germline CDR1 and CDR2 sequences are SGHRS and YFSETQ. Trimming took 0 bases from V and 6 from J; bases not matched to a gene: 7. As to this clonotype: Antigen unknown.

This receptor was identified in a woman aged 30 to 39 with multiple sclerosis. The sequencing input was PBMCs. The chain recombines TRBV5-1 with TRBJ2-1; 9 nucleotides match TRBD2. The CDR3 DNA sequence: TGCGCCAGCAGCTTGGGGGGTCTAGCGGGGTCCAATGAGCAGTTCTTC. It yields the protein CASSLGGLAGSNEQFF. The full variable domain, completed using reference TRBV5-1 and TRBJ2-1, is KAGVTQTPRYLIKTRGQQVTLSCSPISGHRSVSWYQQTPGQGLQFLFEYFSETQRNKGNFPGRFSGRQFSNSRSEMNVSTLELGDSALYLCASSLGGLAGSNEQFFGPGTRLTVL.